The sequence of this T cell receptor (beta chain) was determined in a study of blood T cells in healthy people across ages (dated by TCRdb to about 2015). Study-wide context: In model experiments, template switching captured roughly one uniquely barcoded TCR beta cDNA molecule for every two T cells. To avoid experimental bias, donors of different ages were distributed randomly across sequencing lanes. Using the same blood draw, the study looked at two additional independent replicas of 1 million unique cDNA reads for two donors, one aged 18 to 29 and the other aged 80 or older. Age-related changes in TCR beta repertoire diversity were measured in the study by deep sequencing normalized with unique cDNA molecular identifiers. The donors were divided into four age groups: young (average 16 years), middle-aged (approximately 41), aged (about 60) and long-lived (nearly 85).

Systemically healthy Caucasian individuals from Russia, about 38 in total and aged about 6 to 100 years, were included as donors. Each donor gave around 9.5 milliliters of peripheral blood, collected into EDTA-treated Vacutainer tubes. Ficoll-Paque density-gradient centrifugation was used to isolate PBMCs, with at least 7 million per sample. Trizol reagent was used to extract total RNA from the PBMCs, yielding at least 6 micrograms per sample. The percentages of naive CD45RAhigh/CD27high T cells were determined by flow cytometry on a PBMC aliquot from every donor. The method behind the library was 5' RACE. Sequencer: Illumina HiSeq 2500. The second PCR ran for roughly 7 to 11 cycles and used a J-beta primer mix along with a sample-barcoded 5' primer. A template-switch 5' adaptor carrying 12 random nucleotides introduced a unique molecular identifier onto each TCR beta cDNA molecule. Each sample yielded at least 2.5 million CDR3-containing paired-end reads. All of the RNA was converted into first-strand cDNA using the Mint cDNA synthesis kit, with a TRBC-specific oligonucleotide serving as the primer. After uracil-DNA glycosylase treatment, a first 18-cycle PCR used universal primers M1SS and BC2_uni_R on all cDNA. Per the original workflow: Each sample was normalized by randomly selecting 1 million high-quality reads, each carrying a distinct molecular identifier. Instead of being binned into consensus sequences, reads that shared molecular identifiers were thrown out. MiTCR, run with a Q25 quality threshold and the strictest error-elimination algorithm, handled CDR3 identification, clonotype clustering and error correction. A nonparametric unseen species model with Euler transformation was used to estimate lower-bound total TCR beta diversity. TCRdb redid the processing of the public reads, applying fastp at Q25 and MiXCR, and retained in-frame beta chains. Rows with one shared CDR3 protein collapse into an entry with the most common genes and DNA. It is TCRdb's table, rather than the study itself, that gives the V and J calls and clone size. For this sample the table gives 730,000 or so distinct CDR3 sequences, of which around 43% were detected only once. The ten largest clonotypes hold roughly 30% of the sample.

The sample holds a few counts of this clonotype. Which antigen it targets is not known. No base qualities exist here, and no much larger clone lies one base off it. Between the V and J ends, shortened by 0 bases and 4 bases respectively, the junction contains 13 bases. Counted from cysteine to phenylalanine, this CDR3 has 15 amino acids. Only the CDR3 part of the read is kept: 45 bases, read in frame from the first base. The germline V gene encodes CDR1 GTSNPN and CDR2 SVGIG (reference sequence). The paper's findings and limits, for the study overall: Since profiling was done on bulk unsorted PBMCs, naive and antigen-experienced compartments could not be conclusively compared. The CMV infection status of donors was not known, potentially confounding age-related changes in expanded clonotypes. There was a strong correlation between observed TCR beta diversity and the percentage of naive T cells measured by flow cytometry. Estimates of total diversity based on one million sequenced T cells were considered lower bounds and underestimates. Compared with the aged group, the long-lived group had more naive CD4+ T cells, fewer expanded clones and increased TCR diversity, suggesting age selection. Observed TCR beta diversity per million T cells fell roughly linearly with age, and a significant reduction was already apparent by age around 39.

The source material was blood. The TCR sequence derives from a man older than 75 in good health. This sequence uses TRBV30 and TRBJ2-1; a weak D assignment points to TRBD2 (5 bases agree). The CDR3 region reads CAWSVRGNRYNEQFF. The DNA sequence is TGTGCCTGGAGTGTACGAGGGAACAGATACAATGAGCAGTTCTTC.